Below, 28 T cell receptor beta chains from the same sample are listed, as sequenced in a study of Ad26.COV2.S vaccination and SARS-CoV-2 variants. Generated by immunoSEQ multiplex PCR, the TCRdb table keeps only in-frame clones and is missing some. This repertoire shows around 250,000 clones, approximately 89% found once; its top ten account for around 3%. Treatment meaning: roughly 19 received Ad26.COV2.S at low or high dose, single or two shots; about 5 received placebo; per-sample allocation not given. The samples were gathered on day 63 after the first injection of vaccine or placebo. Sequenced material: peripheral blood, taken in a trial of Ad26.COV2.S vaccine versus placebo. The origin of the receptors is a person aged 18-65 years who received the Ad26.COV2.S COVID-19 vaccine or a placebo.

The rearrangement uses TRBV18 and TRBJ1-2; D is uncertain. Germline CDR1 and CDR2: KGHSH and LQKENI. The CDR3 loop spans 12 amino acids. Trimming removed 6 bases from V and 8 bases from J, with 13 bases in between. In nucleotides, the CDR3 is TGTGCCAGCTCCCCCGAGGGCCGCGGCTACACCTTC. Its protein is CASSPEGRGYTF.

This CDR3 reads CASSPPRVEDEKLFF. As DNA, the CDR3 is TGTGCCAGCAGCCCCCCGCGGGTTGAAGATGAAAAACTGTTTTTT. The J gene is TRBJ1-4, the V gene TRBV2; unclear D gene. The germline V gene has CDR1 SNHLY and CDR2 FYNNEI. Trimming stripped 6 bases from V and 6 bases from J, with 17 bases between. CDR3 length equals 15 residues. The whole variable domain, filled in from reference TRBV2 and TRBJ1-4, reads EPEVTQTPSHQVTQMGQEVILRCVPISNHLYFYWYRQILGQKVEFLVSFYNNEISEKSEIFDDQFSVERPDGSNFTLKIRSTKLEDSAMYFCASSPPRVEDEKLFFGSGTQLSVL.

This clone was counted ten times or more. The chain combines TRBV12-3 or TRBV12-4 with TRBJ1-5; D is undetermined. Trimming shortened V by 8 bases and J by 3 bases, and 8 bases separated the two germline ends. The CDR3 loop spans 12 amino acids. CDR3 sequence: CASAENNQPQHF. The CDR3 DNA reads as TGTGCCAGCGCAGAAAACAATCAGCCCCAGCATTTT.

V gene TRBV6-5 combines with J gene TRBJ2-1, with 9 bases fitting TRBD2. The length of the CDR3 is 15 residues. The trim removed 8 bases at V and 10 bases at J, leaving 15 bases unmatched. Looked up from germline, CDR1 is MNHEY and CDR2 is SVGAGI. For the CDR3, the DNA is TGTGCCAGCTCTGGGATGGTAGCGGGAGTAGAGGAGCAGTTCTTC. Translation gives CASSGMVAGVEEQFF.

The CDR3 loop is CAWSVQKGTSYEQYF. The DNA of the CDR3 is TGTGCCTGGAGTGTACAAAAGGGGACCTCCTACGAGCAGTACTTC. This chain uses TRBV30 with TRBJ2-7, with D tentatively TRBD1 or TRBD2 (5 bases each). CDR3 size: 15 residues. V was cut by 0 bases and J by 0 bases, with 12 bases left in between. CDR1 is GTSNPN, CDR2 SVGIG, per germline (reference sequence).

The J gene is TRBJ2-7, the V gene TRBV7-2; 8 nucleotides match TRBD2. The V gene's germline CDR1 is SGHTA and CDR2 FQGNSA. After removal of 5 bases from V and 5 bases from J, the junction contained 14 bases not matched to a gene. This CDR3 has 16 residues. CDR3 amino acids: CASSNRPLAEAHEQYF. CDR3 bases: TGTGCCAGCAGCAATAGGCCACTAGCGGAGGCCCACGAGCAGTACTTC.

This clone was detected once. This chain joins TRBV21-1 and TRBJ1-3. TRBV21-1 is an annotated pseudogene. The CDR3 contains 16 residues. CDR3 residues: CASSKEGLLSGNTIYF. DNA of the CDR3: TGTGCCAGCAGCAAAGAAGGACTGCTCTCTGGAAACACCATATATTTT.

The chain carries TRBV11-2 and TRBJ2-1, with D maybe TRBD1 (5 bases). V dropped 5 bases and J dropped 2 bases, with 10 bases sitting between them. The CDR3 is made up of 14 amino acids. Germline V CDR1 and CDR2: SGHAT, FQNNGV. The CDR3 nucleotides read TGTGCCAGCAGCGGCAGGGTGGCCTACAATGAGCAGTTCTTC. The encoded protein is CASSGRVAYNEQFF.

Of note for this clone: Other DNA sequences within the sample encode an identical CDR3. The chain links TRBV7-6 to TRBJ1-1; D unresolved. CDR3 length: 13 residues. Germline-derived CDR1 and CDR2 are SGHVS and FNYEAQ. V gave up 1 base and J gave up 1 base, with 4 bases separating them. DNA for the CDR3: TGTGCCAGCAGCTTAGGCCAGAACACTGAAGCTTTCTTT. This sequence encodes CASSLGQNTEAFF.

The chain recombines TRBV4-2 with TRBJ2-2; possible D gene TRBD1, 5 bases. Trimming left V 0 bases short and J 5 bases short, with 16 bases between. The V gene's germline CDR1 is LGHNA and CDR2 YNFKEQ. The CDR3 covers 17 residues. The CDR3 sequence: CASSQEGRTGVTGELFF. In DNA form, the CDR3 reads TGTGCCAGCAGCCAAGAGGGTAGAACAGGTGTGACCGGGGAGCTGTTTTTT.

The rearrangement uses TRBV10-2 and TRBJ1-4; 8 nucleotides line up with TRBD1. The CDR3 spans 15 residues. J was trimmed by 3 bases and V by 5 bases; bases with no gene match: 5. The germline gives CDR1 WSHSY, CDR2 SAAADI. The CDR3 sequence: CASSYTGGSNEKLFF. CDR3 in DNA: TGCGCCAGCAGTTACACAGGGGGTTCTAATGAAAAACTGTTTTTT.

The chain joins TRBV5-1 to TRBJ2-5; 8 positions agree with TRBD2. Trimming took 1 base from V and 7 from J; bases not matched to a gene: 12. Per germline, CDR1 SGHRS and CDR2 YFSETQ. The CDR3 consists of 16 residues. This chain's CDR3 is CASSLYGSGMSGTQYF. In DNA, the CDR3 is TGCGCCAGCAGCTTGTATGGTAGCGGGATGTCCGGGACCCAGTACTTC.

The genes are TRBV5-1 and TRBJ2-5; the D gene could be TRBD1 or TRBD2 (5 bases each). The CDR3 sequence is 14 residues long. CDR1 and CDR2 (germline): SGHRS, YFSETQ. Trimming took off 4 bases at V and 4 bases at J, with 14 bases between the two ends. The DNA for the CDR3 is TGCGCCAGCAGCCCAGGGCCTGGAGGAGAGACCCAGTACTTC. Translated: CASSPGPGGETQYF. The full variable domain, in which reference TRBV5-1 and TRBJ2-5 provide the parts outside the CDR3, is KAGVTQTPRYLIKTRGQQVTLSCSPISGHRSVSWYQQTPGQGLQFLFEYFSETQRNKGNFPGRFSGRQFSNSRSEMNVSTLELGDSALYLCASSPGPGGETQYFGPGTRLLVL.

CDR3 sequence reads: CASSIRTSNSNQPQHF. CDR3 sequence (DNA): TGTGCCAGTAGTATACGGACAAGCAATAGCAATCAGCCCCAGCATTTT. The chain combines TRBV19 with TRBJ1-5; maybe TRBD1 (5 bases). This CDR3 contains 16 residues. Germline CDR1 is LNHDA and CDR2 is SQIVND (reference sequence). V dropped 2 bases and J dropped 0 bases, with 11 bases sitting between them.

The CDR3: CASRNRGGNYGYTF. CDR3 nucleotide sequence: TGTGCCAGCAGGAACAGGGGAGGTAACTATGGCTACACCTTC. V is TRBV6-6 and J is TRBJ1-2, with 7 bases matching TRBD1. V was pared by 6 bases and J by 1 base, with 5 bases of the junction left unmatched. CDR3 length equals 14 residues. Germline lookup yields CDR1 MNHNY and CDR2 SVGAGI (reference sequence).

The rearrangement uses TRBV5-1 and TRBJ1-6; TRBD1 matches 8 bases. Unmatched junction bases numbered 11, after V lost 8 bases and J lost 7 bases. CDR1 and CDR2 from the germline V gene are SGHRS and YFSETQ. There are 15 residues in the CDR3. In DNA form, the CDR3 reads TGCGCCAGTGAATCGGGAGACAGGGGCAATTCACCCCTCCACTTT. It yields the protein CASESGDRGNSPLHF.

V is TRBV12-3 or TRBV12-4 and J is TRBJ2-7; TRBD2 might be the D (6 bases). With 1 base removed from V and 2 bases from J, the gap between germline ends came to 6 bases. The CDR3 is 13 residues long. CDR3 loop: CASSLGGTYEQYF. The CDR3 DNA reads as TGTGCCAGCAGTTTAGGCGGGACCTACGAGCAGTACTTC.

The chain joins TRBV6-5 to TRBJ1-1, with D possibly matching TRBD1 (5 bases). There are 15 residues in the CDR3. The V end lost 0 bases, the J end lost 4 bases, and 12 bases lay between the germline ends. CDR1 and CDR2 (germline): MNHEY, SVGAGI. This CDR3 reads CASSYSILGGTEAFF. CDR3 in DNA: TGTGCCAGCAGTTACTCGATTCTGGGGGGCACTGAAGCTTTCTTT.

The genes are TRBV5-6 and TRBJ2-1; TRBD1 might be the D (6 bases). The CDR3 has 17 amino acids. The ends were cut back, 3 bases at V and 7 bases at J, with 23 bases in the middle. Germline CDR1 SGHDT, CDR2 YYEEEE. The CDR3 spells CASSSLVAGVGNNEQFF. CDR3 nucleotide sequence: TGTGCCAGCAGCTCTCTAGTGGCAGGGGTCGGAAATAATGAGCAGTTCTTC.

CDR3 sequence: CASSPNAGPNYGYTF. The CDR3 DNA reads TGTGCCAGCAGTCCTAATGCGGGGCCAAACTATGGCTACACCTTC. V gene TRBV21-1 combines with J gene TRBJ1-2. TRBV21-1 counts as a pseudogene. The CDR3 has 15 residues.

The rearrangement links TRBV7-9 to TRBJ1-1; 9 bases are a match to TRBD1. Germline CDR1 reads SEHNR; CDR2 reads FQNEAQ (reference sequence). The CDR3 runs to 16 residues. Trimming cost V 5 bases and J 7 bases; bases outside gene matches: 14. CDR3: CASSPQGGQGGFEAFF. As DNA, the CDR3 is TGTGCCAGCAGCCCGCAGGGGGGACAGGGAGGATTTGAAGCTTTCTTT.

The V gene is TRBV7-8, the J gene TRBJ1-6; D is ambiguous. Per the germline V gene, CDR1 is SGHVS and CDR2 is FQNEAQ. The CDR3 contains 14 residues. Trimming shortened V by 1 base and J by 7 bases, and 8 bases separated the two germline ends. CDR3 bases: TGTGCCAGCAGCTTAGAGTCGGCCAATTCACCCCTCCACTTT. Translating it yields CASSLESANSPLHF.

This clone was recorded once. The chain uses TRBV4-3 and TRBJ2-1; D ambiguous. V dropped 1 base and J dropped 9 bases, with 10 bases sitting between them. Looked up from germline, CDR1 is LGHNA and CDR2 is YSLEER. The CDR3 is made up of 13 amino acids. This CDR3 reads CASSQASIGEQFF. As DNA, the CDR3 is TGCGCCAGCAGCCAAGCCTCCATCGGTGAGCAGTTCTTC.

The chain joins TRBV15 to TRBJ2-1, with TRBD2 as a possible D gene (5 bases). Trimming left V 3 bases short and J 6 bases short, with 12 bases between. This CDR3 is 14 amino acids long. Germline V gene data show CDR1 as LNHNV and CDR2 as YYDKDF (reference sequence). The DNA of the CDR3 is TGTGCCACCAGCAGCTACCTCCGGGGCAATGAGCAGTTCTTC. Its translation is CATSSYLRGNEQFF.

The chain has TRBV5-1 and TRBJ2-5; 7 positions agree with TRBD2. The germline V gene encodes CDR1 SGHRS and CDR2 YFSETQ. J lost 5 bases, V lost 2 bases, and 3 bases had no gene match. The CDR3 length is 13 residues. The DNA for the CDR3 is TGCGCCAGCAGCTTCGGGGACTATGAGACCCAGTACTTC. Protein sequence: CASSFGDYETQYF.

The chain recombines TRBV18 with TRBJ2-1; 10 positions match TRBD2. Germline V gene lookup returns CDR1 KGHSH and CDR2 LQKENI. V dropped 3 bases and J dropped 6; count of bases not matched to a gene: 11. The length of the CDR3 is 17 residues. The CDR3 region has the DNA TGTGCCAGCTCACCCTACGCTCTAGCGGGGGCACTCAATGAGCAGTTCTTC. Its translation: CASSPYALAGALNEQFF. The full variable domain, rest sourced from reference TRBV18 and TRBJ2-1, is NAGVMQNPRHLVRRRGQEARLRCSPMKGHSHVYWYRQLPEEGLKFMVYLQKENIIDESGMPKERFSAEFPKEGPSILRIQQVVRGDSAAYFCASSPYALAGALNEQFFGPGTRLTVL.

J is TRBJ2-1 and V is TRBV11-2; no reliable D call. Trimming shortened V by 1 base and J by 0 bases, and 10 bases separated the two germline ends. The CDR3 has 16 residues. CDR1 is SGHAT and CDR2 is FQNNGV in the germline V gene. The CDR3: CASSLVSGGSYNEQFF. The CDR3, as DNA: TGTGCCAGCAGCTTAGTTTCGGGTGGCTCCTACAATGAGCAGTTCTTC.

The V gene is TRBV4-3, the J gene TRBJ1-4; D remains unclear. The length of the CDR3 is 18 residues. Germline-derived CDR1 and CDR2 are LGHNA and YSLEER. V was pared by 4 bases and J by 1 base, with 19 bases between. This chain's CDR3 is CASSRDRFTVRTNEKLFF. For the CDR3, the DNA is TGCGCCAGCAGCCGAGACCGGTTTACAGTAAGAACTAATGAAAAACTGTTTTTT.